This T cell receptor beta chain is from a study of cytomegalovirus exposure and HLA in healthy donors. Study conclusions and caveats: Specificity for CMV antigens was confirmed in vitro for three of the CMV-associated chains.

The table came from immunoSEQ multiplex PCR; TCRdb's copy has only in-frame clones and leaves some out. The repertoire holds about 150,000 clones, with 85% to 90% as singletons. As to this clone: What it binds is unknown.

The source material was PBMCs. The TCR comes from a man between 18 and 29 years old in good health and CMV-seronegative.

As DNA, the CDR3 is TGCGCCAGCAGTCAATCTAACGGGGAGGGGCCTAACTATGGCTACACCTTC. Translation: CASSQSNGEGPNYGYTF. J is TRBJ1-2 and V is TRBV23-1; weak D call: TRBD1 (5 bases). TRBV23-1 is annotated as an ORF whose role is uncertain. The CDR3 totals 17 residues. V shed 0 bases and J shed 0 bases, with 14 bases lying between them.